This TCR beta chain emerged from a study of spatial heterogeneity in lung cancer (dated 2019 in TCRdb). Background for the entire study: More beta-chain than alpha-chain transcripts were consistently detected, likely reflecting higher beta-chain transcript abundance. In the raw uncorrected reads, each unique combination of TCR and UMI appeared on average more than ten times. TCR alpha and beta repertoires were quantitatively compared across multiple tumor regions, matched nontumor lung and blood in non-small cell lung cancer. The study linked features of the TCR repertoire to counts of nonsynonymous mutations, which were determined by whole-exome sequencing of tumor tissue. Both alpha and beta chains were TCR-sequenced in samples taken at surgery, namely 220 tumor regions, around 61 matched nontumor lung samples and about 54 PBMC samples. What the authors observed across the whole study: Confirming at a functional level the hypothesis that regional TCRs recognize regional mutations was considered to require additional single-cell paired TCR alpha and beta sequencing. Ubiquitous expanded tumor TCRs showed up in blood more often at tumor resection than at routine follow-up.

The time point label for this specimen denotes: sample taken at primary tumor resection. The donors were 65 to 90 patients from the lung TRACERx cohort who had early-stage, untreated non-small cell lung cancer. Without any cell sorting, TCR sequencing was performed on whole RNA extracted either from tumor and nontumor lung tissue or from cryopreserved PBMC samples. Only patients with enough RNA available from two or more tumor regions were chosen for TCR sequencing. The library came from 5' RACE. The listed sequencing device is NextSeq 500. In the TCR library protocol, a unique molecular identifier was attached to each TCR cDNA molecule so that PCR and sequencing errors could be corrected. Processing in the source paper ran as follows. TCR identification, UMI-based error correction and CDR3 extraction were all carried out with Decombinator tools. TCRs above a frequency of 2 per 1,000, corresponding to the top 1% of the tumor frequency distribution, were defined as expanded. Rényi diversity was computed with the R vegan package after subsampling each repertoire 100 times to 5,000 TCRs. CDR3 similarity networks were constructed using string-kernel similarity of amino acid triplets, with links drawn between CDR3s whose pairwise similarity was above 0.82. TCRdb's own reprocessing of the public reads used fastp at Q25 and MiXCR and kept productive beta chains. Every entry covers one CDR3 protein and lists the most common genes and DNA from its rows. TCRdb's processing, not the study's, gives the V and J calls here. Here the sample has about 23,000 distinct CDR3 sequences; 3.3% occur a single time. Jointly, the top ten make up 25% to 35% of the sample.

This clonotype was seen ten or more times. It lacks a known antigen. No base quality values were provided; no much bigger clone lies one nucleotide off. The CDR3, from cysteine to phenylalanine, totals 13 residues. Only the CDR3 DNA is retained, 39 bases long and in frame from the first base. The germline V gene (reference sequence) specifies DFQATT as CDR1 and SNEGSKA as CDR2. V loses 2 bases at its end and J loses 5 bases; junction bases beyond the gene matches: 5. The input for sequencing was PBMCs, taken at surgery. This sequence originates from a female donor with early-stage non-small cell lung cancer. The chain employs TRBV20-1 and TRBJ1-1, and 7 bases in between align with TRBD1. At the DNA level, the sequence is TGCAGTGCTAGACGGGCAGGGGGAACTGAAGCTTTCTTT. This gives the protein CSARRAGGTEAFF.